The present TCR beta chain was sequenced within a study of molecular identifiers for immune sequencing clone quantification. In regard to this clonotype: Its target is not known.

One entry per CDR3 protein, called by TCRdb with MiXCR from the PCR reads. Here the sample spans about 640,000 distinct CDR3 sequences, about 20% being singletons. This CDR3 has 14 amino acids. V dropped 4 bases and J dropped 4; count of bases not matched to a gene: 6. Germline V gene data show CDR1 as SGHNT and CDR2 as YYREEE (reference sequence). When naive CD8 T cells were sorted, they were gated as CD8+CD4-CCR7+CD45RA+. Points from the study as a whole: Whereas naive cells kept under 1% of molecules in clones above 20 RNA copies, such clones held over 99% in effectors.

This TCR came from a human donor in good health. Some libraries in this study had Jurkat cell RNA spiked in. Input material: naive CD8+ T cells from blood, with Jurkat cell RNA spiked in. Subset described: FACS-sorted CD8+CD4-CCR7+CD45RA+ naive T cells. The chain combines TRBV5-4 with TRBJ2-5, with 8 bases aligning to TRBD1. For the CDR3, the DNA is TGTGCCAGCAGCACAGGACAGGGAGGAGAGACCCAGTACTTC. It specifies CASSTGQGGETQYF.